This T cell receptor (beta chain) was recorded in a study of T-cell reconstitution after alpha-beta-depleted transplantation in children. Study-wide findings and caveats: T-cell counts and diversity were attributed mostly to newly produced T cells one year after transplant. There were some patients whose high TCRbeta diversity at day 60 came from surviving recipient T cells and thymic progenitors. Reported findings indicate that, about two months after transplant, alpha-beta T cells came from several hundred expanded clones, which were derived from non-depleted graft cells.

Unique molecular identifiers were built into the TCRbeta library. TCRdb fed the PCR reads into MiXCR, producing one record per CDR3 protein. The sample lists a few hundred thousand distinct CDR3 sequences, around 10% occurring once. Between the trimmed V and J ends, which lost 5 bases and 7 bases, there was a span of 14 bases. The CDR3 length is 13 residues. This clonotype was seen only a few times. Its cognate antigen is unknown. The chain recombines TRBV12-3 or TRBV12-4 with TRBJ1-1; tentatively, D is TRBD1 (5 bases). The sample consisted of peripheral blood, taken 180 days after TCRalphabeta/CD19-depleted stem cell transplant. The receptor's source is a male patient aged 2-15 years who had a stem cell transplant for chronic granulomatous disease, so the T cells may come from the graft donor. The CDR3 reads CASSNRDRNEAFF. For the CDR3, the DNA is TGTGCCAGCAGTAACCGGGACCGTAATGAAGCTTTCTTT.